Listed here is a single T cell receptor (beta chain). No antigen is known for it. Amplification used 60 Vbeta primers and 13 Jbeta primers. Clones were sequenced by immunoSEQ multiplex PCR, and TCRdb holds only the in-frame ones, with some missing. The data hold 100,000 to 150,000 clones, with 60% to 80% observed a single time. V was shortened by 3 bases and J by 10 bases, with 17 bases between the two germline ends. CDR3 size: 14 residues. Germline values: CDR1 SGDLS, CDR2 YYNGEE. This sample stems from a study of cytomegalovirus exposure and HLA in healthy donors. Regarding the study as a whole: In a later analysis, CMV-associated beta chains were mostly HLA-associated, it appeared.

Sequenced material: PBMCs. The source of this sequence is a female donor in good health and CMV-seronegative. The V and J genes are TRBV9 and TRBJ2-1, with D possibly being TRBD2 (5 bases). The CDR3 coding sequence is TGTGCCAGCAGCGACCGCACTAGGACGGGGGAGCAGTTCTTC. Translated, it gives CASSDRTRTGEQFF.